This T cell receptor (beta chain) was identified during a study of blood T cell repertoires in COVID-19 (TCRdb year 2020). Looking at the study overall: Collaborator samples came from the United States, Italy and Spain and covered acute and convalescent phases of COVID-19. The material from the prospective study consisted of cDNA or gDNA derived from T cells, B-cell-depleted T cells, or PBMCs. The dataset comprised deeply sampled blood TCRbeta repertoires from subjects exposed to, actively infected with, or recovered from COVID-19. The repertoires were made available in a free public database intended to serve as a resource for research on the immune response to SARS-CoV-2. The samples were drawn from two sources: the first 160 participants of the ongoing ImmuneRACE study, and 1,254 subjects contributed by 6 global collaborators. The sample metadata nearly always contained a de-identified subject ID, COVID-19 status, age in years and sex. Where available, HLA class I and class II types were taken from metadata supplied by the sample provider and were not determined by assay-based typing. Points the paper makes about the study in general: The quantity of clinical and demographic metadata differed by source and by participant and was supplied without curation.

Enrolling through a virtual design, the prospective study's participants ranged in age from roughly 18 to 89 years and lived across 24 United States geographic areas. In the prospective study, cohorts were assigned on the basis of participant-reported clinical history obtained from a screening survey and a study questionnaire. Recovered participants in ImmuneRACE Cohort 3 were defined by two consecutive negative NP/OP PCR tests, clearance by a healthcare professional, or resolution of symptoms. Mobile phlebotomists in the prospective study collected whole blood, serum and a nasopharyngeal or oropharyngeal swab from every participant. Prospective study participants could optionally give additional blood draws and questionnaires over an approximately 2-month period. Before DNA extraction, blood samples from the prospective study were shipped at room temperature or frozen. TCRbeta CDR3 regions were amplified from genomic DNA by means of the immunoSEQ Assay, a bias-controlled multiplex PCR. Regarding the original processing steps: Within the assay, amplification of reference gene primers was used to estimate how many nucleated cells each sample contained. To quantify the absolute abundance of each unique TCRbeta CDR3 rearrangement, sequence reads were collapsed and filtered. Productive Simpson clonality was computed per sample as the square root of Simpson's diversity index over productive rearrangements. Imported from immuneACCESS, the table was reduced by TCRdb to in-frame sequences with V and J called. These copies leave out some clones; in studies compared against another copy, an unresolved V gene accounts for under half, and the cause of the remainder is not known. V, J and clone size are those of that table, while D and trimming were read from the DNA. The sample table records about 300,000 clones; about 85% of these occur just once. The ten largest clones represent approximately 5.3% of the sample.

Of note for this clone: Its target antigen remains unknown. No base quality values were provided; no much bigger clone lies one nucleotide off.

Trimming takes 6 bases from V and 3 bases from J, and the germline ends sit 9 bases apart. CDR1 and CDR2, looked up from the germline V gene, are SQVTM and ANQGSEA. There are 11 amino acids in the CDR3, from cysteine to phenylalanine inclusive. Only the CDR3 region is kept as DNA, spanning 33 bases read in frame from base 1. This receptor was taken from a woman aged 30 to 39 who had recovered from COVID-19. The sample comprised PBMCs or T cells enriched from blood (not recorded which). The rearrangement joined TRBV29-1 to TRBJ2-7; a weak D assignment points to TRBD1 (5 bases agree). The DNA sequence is TGCAGCGTGAGGACAATCTACGAGCAGTACTTC. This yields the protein CSVRTIYEQYF.